Following are 26 T cell receptor beta chains from one sample sequenced in a study of T-cell reconstitution after alpha-beta-depleted transplantation in children. These TCRs' antigens remain unknown. The study's findings and limits: A year had passed since transplant, and T-cell counts and diversity by then came mostly from newly produced T cells.

Using unique molecular identifiers, the investigators prepared the TCRbeta library. One entry per CDR3 protein results from TCRdb running MiXCR on the PCR reads. The profile shows about 300,000 distinct CDR3 sequences, over 7% of them singletons. The sample in question was peripheral blood, obtained 360 days after TCRalphabeta/CD19-depleted stem cell transplant. The receptors were sampled from a female patient aged 2-10 years who had a stem cell transplant for Fanconi anemia, so the T cells may come from the graft donor.

This chain joins TRBV20-1 and TRBJ1-5; 8 bases line up with TRBD1. The CDR3 covers 15 residues. V shed 3 bases, J shed 2 bases, and the junction held 6 bases outside the gene matches. Germline V CDR1 and CDR2: DFQATT, SNEGSKA (reference sequence). The CDR3 DNA reads TGCAGTGCTAGTTTCGCAGGGGGCGGCAATCAGCCCCAGCATTTT. Protein product: CSASFAGGGNQPQHF.

The genes are TRBV14 and TRBJ2-1, with D tentatively TRBD1 or TRBD2 (6 bases each). V was clipped by 6 bases and J by 4 bases, with 22 bases between them. CDR3 length: 17 residues. Germline assignment: CDR1 SGHDN and CDR2 FVKESK. CDR3 sequence (DNA): TGTGCCAGCAGTCCAAGTACTCTCCGGGGGCCATACAATGAGCAGTTCTTC. Translated: CASSPSTLRGPYNEQFF.

This clonotype was seen many times. The rearrangement uses TRBV5-1 and TRBJ2-4; 9 bases match TRBD1. CDR1 is SGHRS and CDR2 is YFSETQ in the germline V gene. CDR3 length: 14 residues. The trim removed 4 bases at V and 8 bases at J, leaving 7 bases unmatched. For the CDR3, the DNA is TGCGCCAGCAGCCTTGGACAGGGGCGGGACATTCAGTACTTC. Translation: CASSLGQGRDIQYF.

V usage is TRBV27 and J usage is TRBJ2-5; 8 bases map to TRBD2. V lost 5 bases and J lost 5; bases outside the gene matches: 16. Germline-derived CDR1 and CDR2 are MNHEY and SMNVEV (reference sequence). This CDR3 has 17 amino acids. The CDR3 DNA sequence: TGTGCCAGCAGTCCACTCGCCGCAGCGGGGGAATCGGAGACCCAGTACTTC. It encodes CASSPLAAAGESETQYF.

V is TRBV4-3 and J is TRBJ2-1; 8 bases are a match to TRBD1. V trimming: 3 bases; J trimming: 0 bases; junction bases outside the gene matches: 7. The CDR3 totals 17 residues. Germline assignment: CDR1 LGHNA and CDR2 YSLEER. CDR3 sequence (DNA): TGCGCCAGCAGCCAGGGGACAGGCCTGAGCTCCTACAATGAGCAGTTCTTC. Residues: CASSQGTGLSSYNEQFF.

This clonotype was seen repeatedly, ten times or more. The chain is built from TRBV12-3 or TRBV12-4 and TRBJ2-2, with D possibly matching TRBD2 (5 bases). The V gene lost 1 base and the J gene lost 6 bases, with 18 bases spanning the gap. The CDR3 loop spans 17 amino acids. CDR3 DNA sequence: TGTGCCAGCAGTTTAGGGTTTGGGGAGTCAGTGGCCGGGGAGCTGTTTTTT. Translated: CASSLGFGESVAGELFF.

This clonotype was observed at least ten times. Possible read error: a much larger clone is one base away. V and J are TRBV3-1 and TRBJ2-3; D uncertain. The germline gives CDR1 LGHDT, CDR2 YNNKEL (reference sequence). The CDR3 runs 12 residues. This chain's CDR3 is CASSLRTDTQYF. DNA for the CDR3: TGCGCCAGCAGCTTGAGGACAGATACGCAGTATTTT.

This clonotype was counted many times. This chain links TRBV7-8 with TRBJ2-7, with 8 nucleotides matching TRBD2. V lost 3 bases, J lost 3 bases, and 1 base stayed unmatched. The CDR3 has 13 residues. CDR1 SGHVS and CDR2 FQNEAQ come from the germline V gene. CDR3 residues: CASSLGLGYEQYF. As DNA, the CDR3 is TGTGCCAGCAGCTTGGGACTAGGCTACGAGCAGTACTTC. The whole variable domain, filled in from reference TRBV7-8 and TRBJ2-7, reads GAGVSQSPRYKVAKRGQDVALRCDPISGHVSLFWYQQALGQGPEFLTYFQNEAQLDKSGLPSDRFFAERPEGSVSTLKIQRTQQEDSAVYLCASSLGLGYEQYFGPGTRLTVT.

This clonotype was found a few times. The genes are TRBV20-1 and TRBJ2-1, with D tentatively TRBD1 (6 bases). The CDR3 loop spans 16 amino acids. From germline, CDR1 is DFQATT and CDR2 SNEGSKA (reference sequence). V shed 5 bases and J shed 1 base, with 18 bases lying between them. CDR3 nucleotides: TGCAGTGCTCGCCACCGCTCTAGGGGGTCCTACAATGAGCAGTTCTTC. Protein: CSARHRSRGSYNEQFF.

This clonotype has a count of ten or more. This sequence joins TRBV5-1 and TRBJ2-1; tentative D call: TRBD2 (6 bases). CDR3 length: 14 residues. The germline V gene encodes CDR1 SGHRS and CDR2 YFSETQ. V was trimmed by 0 bases and J by 6 bases, leaving 10 bases between them. The chain's CDR3 is CASSLAGDRNEQFF. CDR3 DNA sequence: TGCGCCAGCAGCTTGGCGGGGGATCGCAATGAGCAGTTCTTC.

The table lists this clonotype with many counts. V usage is TRBV28 and J usage is TRBJ1-1; 9 nucleotides match TRBD1. V dropped 1 base and J dropped 8; count of bases not matched to a gene: 11. CDR1 is MDHEN, CDR2 SYDVKM, per germline. The CDR3 loop spans 16 amino acids. The CDR3 DNA is TGTGCCAGCAGTTTATCCTTGGGGACAGGGTTCGGCGAAGCTTTCTTT. It specifies CASSLSLGTGFGEAFF.

This clonotype has only a few counts. This sequence joins TRBV4-1 and TRBJ2-1; TRBD2 aligns across 8 bases. Germline V gene lookup returns CDR1 MGHRA and CDR2 YSYEKL. V lost 1 base and J lost 9; bases outside the gene matches: 2. CDR3 length: 13 residues. The CDR3 loop is CASSQVGGAEQFF. The CDR3 DNA reads as TGCGCCAGCAGCCAAGTCGGGGGGGCTGAGCAGTTCTTC.

In this sample, this clonotype turned up a few times. This chain connects TRBV5-1 to TRBJ2-7; TRBD1 agrees at 10 bases. Per the germline V gene, CDR1 is SGHRS and CDR2 is YFSETQ. This CDR3 has 14 amino acids. V was pared by 7 bases and J by 0 bases, with 4 bases of the junction left unmatched. CDR3 loop: CASRRTGGSYEQYF. The CDR3 DNA is TGCGCCAGCCGGAGGACAGGGGGCTCCTACGAGCAGTACTTC.

This CDR3 is CSAPTGPSVGEKLFF. In DNA, the CDR3 is TGCAGTGCCCCTACAGGGCCGAGCGTGGGAGAAAAACTGTTTTTT. The chain uses TRBV20-1 and TRBJ1-4, with a tentative D call TRBD1 (6 bases). Trimming left V 6 bases short and J 8 bases short, with 22 bases between. Per germline, CDR1 DFQATT and CDR2 SNEGSKA (reference sequence). CDR3 length equals 15 residues.

This clonotype was recorded many times. The gene calls are TRBV28 and TRBJ2-2; 8 nucleotides match TRBD1. The CDR3 is 16 amino acids. The trim removed 5 bases at V and 1 base at J, leaving 6 bases unmatched. In germline, CDR1 is MDHEN, CDR2 SYDVKM. In nucleotides, the CDR3 is TGTGCCAGCAGTATATATGGACAGGGGAACACCGGGGAGCTGTTTTTT. Its protein product is CASSIYGQGNTGELFF.

The J gene is TRBJ1-1, the V gene TRBV9, with D possibly TRBD1 on 6 matching bases. Per the germline V gene, CDR1 is SGDLS and CDR2 is YYNGEE. The V end lost 3 bases, the J end lost 4 bases, and 22 bases lay between the germline ends. The CDR3 contains 17 residues. CDR3 amino acids: CASSGADYGGASTEAFF. CDR3 coding DNA: TGTGCCAGCAGCGGAGCGGACTACGGGGGCGCGTCCACTGAAGCTTTCTTT.

This rearrangement joins TRBV2 to TRBJ2-2; D is uncertain. The CDR3 length is 15 residues. Germline assignment: CDR1 SNHLY and CDR2 FYNNEI. V gave up 7 bases and J gave up 0 bases, with 12 bases separating them. CDR3 region: CASTSATPNTGELFF. CDR3 in DNA: TGTGCCAGCACCTCGGCGACACCGAACACCGGGGAGCTGTTTTTT.

Ten or more counts support this clonotype. The chain joins TRBV18 to TRBJ1-1, with D unclear. Trimming cost V 3 bases and J 3 bases, with 5 bases left between them. The germline gives CDR1 KGHSH, CDR2 LQKENI. This CDR3 contains 12 residues. DNA of the CDR3: TGTGCCAGCTCACCTGGAGACACTGAAGCTTTCTTT. This gives the protein CASSPGDTEAFF.

This clonotype was counted ten times or more. V gene TRBV10-3 combines with J gene TRBJ2-5, with 10 bases fitting TRBD2. This CDR3 has 17 residues. Trimming cost V 4 bases and J 0 bases; bases outside gene matches: 8. Germline-derived CDR1 and CDR2 are ENHRY and SYGVKD. CDR3 bases: TGTGCCATCAGTGGCACCGGGACTAGCGAGTACCAAGAGACCCAGTACTTC. Translation: CAISGTGTSEYQETQYF.

This clonotype showed up just a few times. The chain is built from TRBV6-5 and TRBJ1-5; possibly TRBD1 for D (5 bases). The germline V gene has CDR1 MNHEY and CDR2 SVGAGI. V lost 1 base and J 7 bases, leaving 20 bases between the germline ends. The CDR3 spans 17 residues. The CDR3 spells CASSYYPLGASNQPQHF. CDR3 in DNA: TGTGCCAGCAGTTACTACCCGCTTGGGGCCAGTAACCAGCCCCAGCATTTT.

At least ten counts were recorded for this clonotype. The chain is built from TRBV5-1 and TRBJ2-6, with D tentatively TRBD1 (6 bases). Germline V gives CDR1 SGHRS, CDR2 YFSETQ. The ends were cut back, 2 bases at V and 1 base at J, with 10 bases in the middle. This CDR3 comprises 16 residues. Here the CDR3 DNA reads TGCGCCAGCAGCTTCGTAGGGGGATCTGGGGCCAACGTCCTGACTTTC. Protein: CASSFVGGSGANVLTF.

At least ten counts were recorded for this clonotype. This rearrangement joins TRBV4-2 to TRBJ1-2; perhaps TRBD1 as D (6 bases). The CDR3 extends over 13 amino acids. The germline V and J ends were trimmed by 1 base and 9 bases, with 12 bases remaining between them. In germline, CDR1 is LGHNA, CDR2 YNFKEQ. The CDR3 protein is CASSQGRGESYTF. The CDR3 coding sequence is TGTGCCAGCAGCCAAGGCAGGGGTGAGAGCTACACCTTC.

The table lists this clonotype with a few counts. The chain employs TRBV2 and TRBJ2-7; 7 bases align to TRBD2. The CDR3 is 13 amino acids. Losses at the gene ends were 7 bases for V and 0 bases for J; bases not matched to a gene: 3. From germline, CDR1 is SNHLY and CDR2 FYNNEI. The CDR3 sequence is CASKRTSSYEQYF. CDR3 nucleotide sequence: TGTGCCAGCAAACGGACTAGCTCCTACGAGCAGTACTTC. Full variable domain (missing parts from reference TRBV2 and TRBJ2-7): EPEVTQTPSHQVTQMGQEVILRCVPISNHLYFYWYRQILGQKVEFLVSFYNNEISEKSEIFDDQFSVERPDGSNFTLKIRSTKLEDSAMYFCASKRTSSYEQYFGPGTRLTVT.

This clonotype appeared a few times. The CDR3 DNA is TGTGCCAGCAGTTACCGTCCAGGCTTGGGTGGCACTGAAGCTTTCTTT. Translation gives CASSYRPGLGGTEAFF. V gene TRBV6-5 combines with J gene TRBJ1-1, with no clear D. The CDR3 consists of 16 residues. The V gene lost 2 bases and the J gene lost 4 bases, with 17 bases spanning the gap. Germline V lookup: CDR1 MNHEY, CDR2 SVGAGI.

This clonotype turned up a few times. This chain joins TRBV5-6 and TRBJ1-1; no firm D call. With 2 bases removed from V and 5 bases from J, the gap between germline ends came to 10 bases. Germline V gives CDR1 SGHDT, CDR2 YYEEEE. This CDR3 comprises 13 residues. CDR3 nucleotide sequence: TGTGCCAGCAGCTTTCGACGTGGAACTGAAGCTTTCTTT. Protein product: CASSFRRGTEAFF.

In its sample, this clonotype was seen many times. The chain recombines TRBV28 with TRBJ2-1; unclear D gene. The CDR3 runs to 13 residues. Germline CDR1 is MDHEN and CDR2 is SYDVKM. The V gene lost 5 bases and the J gene lost 5 bases, with 10 bases spanning the gap. The CDR3 loop reads CASSPRGHNEQFF. In DNA form, the CDR3 reads TGTGCCAGCAGTCCCCGAGGTCACAATGAGCAGTTCTTC. Full variable domain (rest looked up from reference TRBV28 and TRBJ2-1): DVKVTQSSRYLVKRTGEKVFLECVQDMDHENMFWYRQDPGLGLRLIYFSYDVKMKEKGDIPEGYSVSREKKERFSLILESASTNQTSMYLCASSPRGHNEQFFGPGTRLTVL.